The present T cell receptor beta chain was sequenced within a study of T cell responses to AZD1222 COVID-19 vaccine. CDR1 and CDR2 from the germline V gene are MGHRA and YSYEKL. The CDR3 totals 15 residues. V lost 1 base and J lost 5, with 14 bases in between. Repertoires were generated with immunoSEQ multiplex PCR, while TCRdb's copy carries only in-frame clones and drops some. The sample consists of roughly 120,000 clones, roughly 92% of them appearing once. Here the sequenced sample was peripheral blood, taken 28 days after the second AZD1222 dose. The receptor was derived from an adult who received the AZD1222 COVID-19 vaccine. This sequence joins TRBV4-1 and TRBJ2-5; either TRBD1 or TRBD2 may supply D (5 bases each). For the CDR3, the DNA is TGCGCCAGCAGCCAAGGGTGGGGGAGTAGGGAGACCCAGTACTTC. Its protein product is CASSQGWGSRETQYF.